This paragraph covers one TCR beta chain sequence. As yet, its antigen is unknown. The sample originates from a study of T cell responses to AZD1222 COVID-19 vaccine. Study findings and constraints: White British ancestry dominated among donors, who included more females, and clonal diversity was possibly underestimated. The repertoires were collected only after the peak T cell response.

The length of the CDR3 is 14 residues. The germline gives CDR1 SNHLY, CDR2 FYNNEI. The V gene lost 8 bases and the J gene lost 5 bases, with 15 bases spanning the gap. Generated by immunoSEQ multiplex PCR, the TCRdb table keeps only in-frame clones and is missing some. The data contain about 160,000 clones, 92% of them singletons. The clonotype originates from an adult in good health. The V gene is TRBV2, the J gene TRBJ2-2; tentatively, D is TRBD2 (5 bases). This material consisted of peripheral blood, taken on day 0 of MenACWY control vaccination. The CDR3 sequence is CASHSRPGTGELFF. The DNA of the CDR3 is TGTGCCAGCCATTCCAGGCCGGGGACCGGGGAGCTGTTTTTT.